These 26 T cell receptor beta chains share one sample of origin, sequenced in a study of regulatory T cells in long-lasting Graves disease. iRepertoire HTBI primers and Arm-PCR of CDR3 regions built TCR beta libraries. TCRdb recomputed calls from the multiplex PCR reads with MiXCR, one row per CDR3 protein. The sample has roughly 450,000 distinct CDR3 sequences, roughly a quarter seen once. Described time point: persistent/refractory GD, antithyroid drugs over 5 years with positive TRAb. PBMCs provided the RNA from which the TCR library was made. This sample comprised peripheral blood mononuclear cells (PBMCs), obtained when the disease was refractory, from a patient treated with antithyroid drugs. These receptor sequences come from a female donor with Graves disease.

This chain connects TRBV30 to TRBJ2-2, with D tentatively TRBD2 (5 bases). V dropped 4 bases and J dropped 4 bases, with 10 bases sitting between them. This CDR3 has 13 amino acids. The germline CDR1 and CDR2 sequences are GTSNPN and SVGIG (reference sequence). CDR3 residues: CAWIELGTGELFF. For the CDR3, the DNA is TGTGCCTGGATTGAACTAGGCACCGGGGAGCTGTTTTTT. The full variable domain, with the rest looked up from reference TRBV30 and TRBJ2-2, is SQTIHQWPATLVQPVGSPLSLECTVEGTSNPNLYWYRQAAGRGLQLLFYSVGIGQISSEVPQNLSASRPQDRQFILSSKKLLLSDSGFYLCAWIELGTGELFFGEGSRLTVL.

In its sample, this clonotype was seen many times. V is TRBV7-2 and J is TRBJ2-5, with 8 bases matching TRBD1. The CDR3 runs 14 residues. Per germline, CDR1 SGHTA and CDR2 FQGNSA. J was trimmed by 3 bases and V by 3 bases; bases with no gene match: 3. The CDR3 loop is CASSFTGGEETQYF. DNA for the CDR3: TGTGCCAGCAGCTTTACAGGGGGAGAAGAGACCCAGTACTTC.

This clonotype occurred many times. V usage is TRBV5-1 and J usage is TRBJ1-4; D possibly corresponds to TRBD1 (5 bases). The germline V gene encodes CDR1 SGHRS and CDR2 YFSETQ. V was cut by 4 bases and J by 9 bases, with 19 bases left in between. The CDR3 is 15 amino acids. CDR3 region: CASSPPTAGHQKLFF. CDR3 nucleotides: TGCGCCAGCAGCCCACCGACAGCCGGGCATCAAAAACTGTTTTTT.

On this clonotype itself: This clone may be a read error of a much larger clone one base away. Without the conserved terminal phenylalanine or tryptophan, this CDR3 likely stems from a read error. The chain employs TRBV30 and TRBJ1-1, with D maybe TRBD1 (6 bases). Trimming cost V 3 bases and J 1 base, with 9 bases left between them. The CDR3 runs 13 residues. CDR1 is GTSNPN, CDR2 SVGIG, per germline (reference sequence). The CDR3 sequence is CAWRQGPNTEAFV. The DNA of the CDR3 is TGTGCCTGGAGACAGGGTCCGAACACTGAAGCTTTCGTT.

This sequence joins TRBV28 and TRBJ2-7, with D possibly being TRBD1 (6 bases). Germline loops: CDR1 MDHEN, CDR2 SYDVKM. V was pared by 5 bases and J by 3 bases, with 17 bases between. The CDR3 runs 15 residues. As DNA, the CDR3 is TGTGCCAGCAGTAATACAGCCTGGGGGCACTACGAGCAGTACTTC. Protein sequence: CASSNTAWGHYEQYF.

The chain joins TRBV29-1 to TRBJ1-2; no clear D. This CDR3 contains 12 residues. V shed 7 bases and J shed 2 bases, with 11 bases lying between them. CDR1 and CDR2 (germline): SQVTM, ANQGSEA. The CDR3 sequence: CSGFTGNYGYTF. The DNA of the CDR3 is TGCAGCGGATTTACGGGCAACTATGGCTACACCTTC. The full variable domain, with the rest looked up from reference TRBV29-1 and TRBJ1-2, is SAVISQKPSRDICQRGTSLTIQCQVDSQVTMMFWYRQQPGQSLTLIATANQGSEATYESGFVIDKFPISRPNLTFSTLTVSNMSPEDSSIYLCSGFTGNYGYTFGSGTRLTVV.

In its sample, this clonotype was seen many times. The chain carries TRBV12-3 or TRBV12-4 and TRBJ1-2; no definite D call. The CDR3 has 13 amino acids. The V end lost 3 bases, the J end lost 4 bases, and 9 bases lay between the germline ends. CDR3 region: CASSFSISYGYTF. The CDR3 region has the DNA TGTGCCAGCAGTTTCAGTATATCCTATGGCTACACCTTC.

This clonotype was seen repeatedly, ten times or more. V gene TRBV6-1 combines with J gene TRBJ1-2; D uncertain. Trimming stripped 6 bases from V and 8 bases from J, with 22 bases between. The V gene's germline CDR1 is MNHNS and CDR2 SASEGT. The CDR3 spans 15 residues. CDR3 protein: CASSPERTRSRGYTF. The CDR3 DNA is TGTGCCAGCAGCCCCGAGAGAACCAGGTCACGAGGCTACACCTTC.

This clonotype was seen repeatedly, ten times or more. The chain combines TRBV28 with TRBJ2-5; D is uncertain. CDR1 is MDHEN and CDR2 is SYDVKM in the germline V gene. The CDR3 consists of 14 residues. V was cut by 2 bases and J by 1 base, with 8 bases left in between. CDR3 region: CASSLSRLQETQYF. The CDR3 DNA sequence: TGTGCCAGCAGTTTAAGCAGGCTCCAAGAGACCCAGTACTTC.

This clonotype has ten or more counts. In nucleotides, the CDR3 is TGCAGCGTTGCGGGCAGGGGAGAGACCCAGTACTTC. Translating it yields CSVAGRGETQYF. The gene calls are TRBV29-1 and TRBJ2-5; weak D call: TRBD1 (6 bases). The V end was cut by 4 bases, the J end by 4 bases, with 10 bases between. Germline V gene sequence: CDR1 SQVTM, CDR2 ANQGSEA. The CDR3 consists of 12 residues.

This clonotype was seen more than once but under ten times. In DNA form, the CDR3 reads TGCAGTGCTAGAGATTCGGCAGGGTTATCAGATACGCAGTATTTT. It is translated as CSARDSAGLSDTQYF. The chain carries TRBV20-1 and TRBJ2-3, with a tentative D call TRBD1 (5 bases). The CDR3 has 15 residues. CDR1 is DFQATT and CDR2 is SNEGSKA in the germline V gene (reference sequence). Between the trimmed V and J ends, which lost 0 bases and 4 bases, there was a span of 14 bases.

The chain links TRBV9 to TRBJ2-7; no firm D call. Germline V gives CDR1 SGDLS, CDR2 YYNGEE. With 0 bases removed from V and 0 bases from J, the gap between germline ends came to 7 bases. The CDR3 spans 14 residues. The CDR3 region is CASSVVPGSYEQYF. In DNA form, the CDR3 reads TGTGCCAGCAGCGTAGTGCCGGGCTCCTACGAGCAGTACTTC.

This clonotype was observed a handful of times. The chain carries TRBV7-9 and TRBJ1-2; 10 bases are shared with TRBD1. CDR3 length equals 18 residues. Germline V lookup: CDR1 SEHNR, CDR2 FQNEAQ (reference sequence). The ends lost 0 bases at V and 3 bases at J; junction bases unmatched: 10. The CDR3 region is CASSLAGGQGFGHYGYTF. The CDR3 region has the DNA TGTGCCAGCAGCTTAGCGGGGGGACAGGGGTTCGGACACTATGGCTACACCTTC.

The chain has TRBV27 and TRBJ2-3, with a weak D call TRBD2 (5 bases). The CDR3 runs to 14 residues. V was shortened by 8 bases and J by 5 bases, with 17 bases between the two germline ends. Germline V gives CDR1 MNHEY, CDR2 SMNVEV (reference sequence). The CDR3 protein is CASGPGLPIDTQYF. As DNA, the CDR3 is TGTGCCAGCGGACCAGGACTTCCGATAGATACGCAGTATTTT.

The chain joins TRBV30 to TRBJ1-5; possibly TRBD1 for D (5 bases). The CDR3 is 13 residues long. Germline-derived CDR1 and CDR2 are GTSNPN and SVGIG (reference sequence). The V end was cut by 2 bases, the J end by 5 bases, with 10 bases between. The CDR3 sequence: CAWSLQGDQPQHF. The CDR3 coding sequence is TGTGCCTGGAGTTTGCAGGGTGATCAGCCCCAGCATTTT.

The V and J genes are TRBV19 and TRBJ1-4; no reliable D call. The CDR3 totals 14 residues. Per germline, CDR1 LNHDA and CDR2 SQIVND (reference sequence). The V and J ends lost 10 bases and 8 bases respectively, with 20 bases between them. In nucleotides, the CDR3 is TGTGCCACCAAACCTCCCGGTCTAGGGGAAAAACTGTTTTTT. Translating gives CATKPPGLGEKLFF.

CDR3 sequence (DNA): TGCGCCAGCAGCATTAGCGGAGAGGGTTTAGCCAAAAACATTCAGTACTTC. Its protein product is CASSISGEGLAKNIQYF. The V call is TRBV5-1, the J call TRBJ2-4; tentatively, D is TRBD2 (6 bases). V was shortened by 4 bases and J by 0 bases, with 17 bases between the two germline ends. The CDR3 extends over 17 amino acids. From germline, CDR1 is SGHRS and CDR2 YFSETQ. The full variable domain, rest sourced from reference TRBV5-1 and TRBJ2-4, is KAGVTQTPRYLIKTRGQQVTLSCSPISGHRSVSWYQQTPGQGLQFLFEYFSETQRNKGNFPGRFSGRQFSNSRSEMNVSTLELGDSALYLCASSISGEGLAKNIQYFGAGTRLSVL.

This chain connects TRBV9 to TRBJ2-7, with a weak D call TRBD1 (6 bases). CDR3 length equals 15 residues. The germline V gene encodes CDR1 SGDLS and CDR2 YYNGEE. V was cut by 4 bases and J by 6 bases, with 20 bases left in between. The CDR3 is CASSPNVAGAGEQYF. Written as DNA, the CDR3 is TGTGCCAGCAGCCCCAACGTGGCAGGGGCAGGCGAGCAGTACTTC.

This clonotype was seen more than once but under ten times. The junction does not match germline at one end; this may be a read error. CDR3 in amino acids: CASSQDKTPFYEQYF. The CDR3 region has the DNA TGCGCCAGCAGCCAAGATAAGACACCTTTCTACGAGCAGTACTTC. The J gene is TRBJ2-7, the V gene TRBV11-2, with unresolved D. The CDR3 length is 15 residues. The germline gives CDR1 SGHAT, CDR2 FQNNGV.

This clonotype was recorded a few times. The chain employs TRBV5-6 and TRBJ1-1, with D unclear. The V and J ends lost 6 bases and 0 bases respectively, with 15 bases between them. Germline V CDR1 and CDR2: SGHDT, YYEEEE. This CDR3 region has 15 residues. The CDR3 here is CASTSQPGVNTEAFF. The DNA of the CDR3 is TGTGCCAGCACCTCGCAACCCGGGGTGAACACTGAAGCTTTCTTT.

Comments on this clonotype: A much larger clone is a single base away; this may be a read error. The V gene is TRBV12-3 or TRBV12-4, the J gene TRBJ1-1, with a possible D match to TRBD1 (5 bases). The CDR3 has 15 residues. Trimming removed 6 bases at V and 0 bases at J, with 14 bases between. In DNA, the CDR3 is TGTGCCAGCAGCGTACAACGGGGGTTGAACACTGAAGCTTTCTTT. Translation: CASSVQRGLNTEAFF.

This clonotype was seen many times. The CDR3 nucleotides are TGTGCCAGCACCGGACAGGGGTCGGCTGAAGCTTTCTTT. Residues: CASTGQGSAEAFF. The chain uses TRBV12-3 or TRBV12-4 and TRBJ1-1, with TRBD1 matching over 9 bases. The CDR3 is made up of 13 amino acids. J lost 6 bases, V lost 7 bases, and 6 bases had no gene match.

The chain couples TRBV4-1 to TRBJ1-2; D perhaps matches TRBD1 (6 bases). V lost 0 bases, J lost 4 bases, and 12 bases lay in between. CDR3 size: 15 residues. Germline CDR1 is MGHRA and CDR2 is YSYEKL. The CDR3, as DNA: TGCGCCAGCAGCCAAGATGCGGGGGGCTTCTATGGCTACACCTTC. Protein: CASSQDAGGFYGYTF.

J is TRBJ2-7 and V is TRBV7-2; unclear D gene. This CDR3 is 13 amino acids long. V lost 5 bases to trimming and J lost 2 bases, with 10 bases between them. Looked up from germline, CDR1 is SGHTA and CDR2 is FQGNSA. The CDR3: CASSRGQAYEQYF. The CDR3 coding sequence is TGTGCCAGCAGCCGAGGCCAGGCCTACGAGCAGTACTTC.

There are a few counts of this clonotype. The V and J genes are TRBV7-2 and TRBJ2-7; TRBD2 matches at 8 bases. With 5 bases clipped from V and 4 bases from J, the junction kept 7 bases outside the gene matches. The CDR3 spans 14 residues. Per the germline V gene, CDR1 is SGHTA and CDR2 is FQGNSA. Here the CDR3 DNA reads TGTGCCAGCAGCACGGGGACTAGTAGGTACGAGCAGTACTTC. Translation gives CASSTGTSRYEQYF.

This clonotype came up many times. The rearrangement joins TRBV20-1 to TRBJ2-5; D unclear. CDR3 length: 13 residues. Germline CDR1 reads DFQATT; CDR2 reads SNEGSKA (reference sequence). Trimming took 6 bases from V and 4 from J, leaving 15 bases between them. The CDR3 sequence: CSAPGPVRETQYF. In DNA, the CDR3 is TGCAGTGCCCCCGGGCCCGTGAGAGAGACCCAGTACTTC.